This T cell receptor (beta chain) was found in a study of CD8+ T cells in alopecia areata. As the sequencing template, cDNA was produced by extracting RNA and reverse transcribing it. Only in-frame clones appear in the TCRdb table, and some are missing; sequencing was by immunoSEQ multiplex PCR. The top ten clones hold roughly 17% of a sample with fewer than 100,000 clones, about two thirds of them seen once. Worth noting for this clone: The antigen remains unidentified.

Treatment in this sample: oral pan-JAK inhibitor, 5-10 mg twice daily. Study-wide findings and caveats: Significant decreases in scalp clonality and expanded CD8+ clones followed tofacitinib treatment. Persistence in scalp and blood during tofacitinib was observed for many expanded lesional clones.

This CDR3 is built from 15 residues. Germline-derived CDR1 and CDR2 are LGHNA and YSLEER. Trimming took 3 bases from V and 0 from J, leaving 10 bases between them. The source material was CD8+ T cells sorted from blood, sampled around week 44, from a patient treated with tofacitinib. The TCR comes from a human donor with alopecia areata. V gene TRBV4-3 combines with J gene TRBJ2-3; D remains ambiguous. The CDR3 region is CASSHGWPSTDTQYF. DNA of the CDR3: TGCGCCAGCAGCCACGGGTGGCCTAGCACAGATACGCAGTATTTT.